This T cell receptor beta chain was found in a study of T cell changes during pregnancy in multiple sclerosis. Trimming removed 4 bases at V and 2 bases at J, with 14 bases between. The CDR3 sequence is 15 residues long. Germline V gene data show CDR1 as LGHNA and CDR2 as YSLEER. The assay was immunoSEQ multiplex PCR, and TCRdb's table has in-frame clones only and misses some. The table shows approximately 99,000 clones, with 90% occurring only once. The sequence was collected from a female donor in good health, enrolled as a control in a pregnancy study. The sequences come from peripheral blood, collected in the second trimester of pregnancy. The chain carries TRBV4-3 and TRBJ1-1; TRBD1 is a possible D gene (5 bases). CDR3 sequence (DNA): TGCGCCAGCAGCCCCCGGGGGGGTCCCAACACTGAAGCTTTCTTT. This encodes CASSPRGGPNTEAFF.